This entry features one T cell receptor (beta chain) sequence. Its antigen specificity is not known. Qualities for individual bases were not recorded, and no much larger clone is one base off. The library was built by means of the immunoSEQ multiplex PCR assay. The multiplex PCR relied on a mix of 60 forward primers for TCR Vbeta segments and 13 reverse primers for TCR Jbeta segments. A multiplex PCR assay on genomic DNA amplified the CDR3 region of rearranged TCR beta genes. On the Illumina HiSeq System, the amplified TCR beta libraries were sequenced as 87-base-pair reads. As for the authors' bioinformatics: Across the roughly 670 repertoires, a later analysis counted 75 million to 90 million unique TCR beta chains, roughly 11 million of which were shared by at least two donors. Raw reads were error-corrected and collapsed into unique sequences by a nearest-neighbor algorithm in which closely related sequences were merged to remove PCR and sequencing errors. Alignment of CDR3 sequences to IMGT reference sequences was used to assign V, D and J gene segments. For a sequence to be retained, a match of at least six nucleotides was required to both a V gene segment and a J gene segment. Rearrangements were called productive when the CDR3 lacked stop codons and stayed in frame with V and J; all others were non-productive. CDR3 was defined by IMGT convention, running from the second conserved V-encoded cysteine to the conserved J-encoded phenylalanine. In an earlier analysis of some 550 of the donors, sequences lacking an unambiguous match to a single V gene segment were excluded. In an earlier analysis of about 590 of the donors, a V segment was called functional when productive rearrangements were above 56.7%, and segregating when the standard deviation between donors exceeded 5%. A statistical classification framework was built to diagnose cytomegalovirus status from the catalog of TCR beta chain sequences. A later analysis assigned V and J genes by comparing TCR nucleotide sequences with IMGT/GENE-DB human TR gene sequences. The TCRdist pipeline was used in a later analysis to assign CDR3 sequences and most-parsimonious VDJ recombination scenarios. In a later analysis, each TCR beta chain was defined by its CDR3 amino acid sequence together with its V-gene family, and reads without a unique V-gene family were excluded. To address suspected cross-contamination and a sequencing artifact, a later analysis removed under 600 highly shared, low-generation-probability nucleotide sequences. In a later analysis, a clonal expansion index for each public chain was calculated from normalized within-repertoire ranks of inferred template counts. A later analysis computed generation probabilities with a VDJ recombination model fitted to out-of-frame rearrangements, and checked the results against IGoR. In a later analysis, hypergeometric tests were used to score TCR-TCR, TCR-HLA and TCR-CMV co-occurrence, with a repertoire-size bias correction applied to TCR pairs. False discovery rates were estimated in a later analysis by permuting HLA or CMV assignments 20 times. In a later analysis, co-occurring TCRs were grouped using DBSCAN, with TCRdist sequence similarity added in when clustering inside HLA-allele-positive subsets. Repertoires with fewer than 30,000 or more than 120,000 public chains were left out of co-occurrence clustering, as were a handful of repertoires with anomalous nucleotide sharing. The immuneACCESS repertoire file appears here via TCRdb, limited to in-frame rearrangements. These files lack a portion of the clones; in checked studies, under half of the deficit traces to unresolved V genes, and the cause of the others is not known. The V and J calls and clone size come from that table; D and trimming were worked out from the DNA. Recorded for this sample are 100,000 to 150,000 clones; around three quarters of them occurred a single time. The ten top clones hold approximately 1.2% of the sample.

These data are taken from a study of cytomegalovirus exposure and HLA in healthy donors (dated by TCRdb to the late 2010s). For the wider study: In an earlier analysis of some 610 of the donors, around 300 Gb of sequence data and roughly 100 million unique TCR beta sequences from roughly 190 million T cells were reported. In the later analysis, no new phenotypic data were used to find candidate immune exposures; instead, reliance was placed on TCR beta sequences and their occurrence across donors. Every repertoire in the discovery cohort had been generated on one and the same sequencing platform. Among the roughly 380 genotyped donors, roughly 80% belonged to the genetic ancestry cluster associated with self-reported Caucasian donors. The number of typed donors differed by locus: about 620-630 for A, B, C, DRB1 and DQB1; roughly 510 for DQA1; about 600 for DPA1; and about 450 for DPB1. In addition to the first cohort of 650 to 750 subjects, a separate validation cohort of 120 different subjects was used. An earlier analysis of approximately 630 of the donors applied high-throughput TCR beta sequencing to assess whether each TCR beta V gene segment acted as functional or pseudogenic. To predict cytomegalovirus infection status, the study brought together high-throughput TCR immunosequencing, statistical association of individual TCRs with disease status, and machine learning. Genome-wide SNP genotypes for about three fifths of the roughly 670 donors were used in a later genetic analysis, which treated that subset as a discovery cohort. Donor age, sex, ethnicity and CMV serostatus were collected together with the repertoire data. A few DR-DQ haplotypes were treated as single units for association and clustering because of strong linkage in the cohort. On average, around 230,000 unique TCR beta nucleotide sequences were sequenced per donor among about 400 genotyped donors of the cohort, with roughly 18% of those sequences being non-productive. The study profiled the T cell repertoires of hundreds of subjects by immunosequencing and related them to cytomegalovirus serostatus. The study aimed to test whether signatures of past pathogen exposure could be identified by cataloging public T cell receptors. Class I and class II HLA loci were covered by the typing at four-digit resolution. An early release covering roughly 640 HLA-typed donors comprised approximately 300 gigabases of sequencing data and tens of millions of unique TCR sequences. A later analysis re-analyzed previously published TCR beta repertoires from 650 to 800 donors and added high-resolution HLA genotyping to study TCR occurrence patterns.

In total, 666 healthy bone marrow donors made up the cohort. Cohort members were all nominally healthy when sampled, although unrecorded immune exposures were likely present. The donor tested CMV seronegative, placing the donor among the 350 or so seronegative members of the cohort. Every donor gave a peripheral blood sample, and the peripheral blood mononuclear cells from that sample were used for TCR beta sequencing. The Qiagen DNeasy Blood Extraction Kit was used to extract genomic DNA from the blood cell samples. CDR1 SGHAT and CDR2 FQNNGV were looked up in the germline V gene. The CDR3 goes from the cysteine to the phenylalanine over 16 residues. This entry keeps only the CDR3 DNA: 48 bases, framed from base 1. Compared with germline, V lacks 5 bases and J lacks 2 bases; bases without a gene match: 10. General conclusions and limits of the study: It was suggested by the authors that the approach could potentially be generalized to other disease states and immunological phenotypes. In a later analysis, most CMV-associated TCR beta chains were found to appear HLA-restricted, with HLA associations seemingly driven largely by CMV exposure. In a later genetic analysis, fewer N-insertions in productive TCRs were reported among donors in an Asian-associated ancestry cluster than the roughly 700-donor mean. The classifier was reported to diagnose cytomegalovirus status with high specificity and sensitivity in both the original and validation cohorts. In a later analysis, the rate of TCR association differed among HLA loci, with DRB1 alleles having the most associated TCRs and HLA-C alleles having the fewest. The cohort was sequenced for TCR beta chains only, and without alpha or paired-chain data the features that could be detected were limited. Compared with equally common non-associated chains, HLA-associated TCR beta chains in a later analysis were more clonally expanded and had lower generation probabilities. Across donors, most TCR sequences were observed very rarely, whereas some public TCRs were present in many individuals. Correlated functional status among segregating V segments might be attributable to linkage disequilibrium, but an unknown experimental factor could not be ruled out. A group of highly shared sequence variants was considered likely to be a technical artifact of the sequencing pipeline. A total of fewer than 200 TCR beta chains were listed by the study as associated with cytomegalovirus. In a later analysis, some 17,000 TCR beta sequences were associated with specific HLA alleles at a false discovery rate of 0.05. For the cohort, immune exposure information was limited to CMV serostatus. Because HLA typing was unavailable for some donors at each locus, only the typed subset was used in association tests. A further reported finding was that TCR beta sequences accurately predicted the HLA-A and HLA-B alleles for most subjects in the first cohort. V-gene and J-gene trimming of TCR beta chains was associated with a missense DCLRE1C variant in a later genetic analysis, and the association was replicated in an independent cohort. Because counts were too low, more than 15 rarely observed V segments, including chromosome 9 orphons, were left out of the earlier analysis of about 620 of the donors. In vitro tests confirmed that three of the cytomegalovirus-associated TCR beta chains recognize cytomegalovirus antigens. Presence/absence analyses assumed roughly uniform sequencing depth across donors, an assumption that may not hold. Broadly in line with IMGT annotations, most TCR beta V segments showed up in productive rearrangements about 87% or about 30% of the time in an earlier analysis of approximately 640 of the donors. When HLA alleles, especially DR and DQ, strongly co-occurred, attributing TCR associations to individual alleles was difficult. Some IMGT-functional V segments, including TRBV6-2 and TRBV6-3, could not be distinguished by the 87-base-pair reads and were therefore excluded. Several of the top co-occurrence clusters appeared to be linked to parvovirus B19, influenza, CMV and Epstein-Barr virus, according to a later analysis.

The sequencing input was PBMCs. The chain employs TRBV11-2 and TRBJ2-7; the junction holds 9 bases that match TRBD2. The clonotype originates from a female donor in good health and CMV-seronegative. The CDR3 region: CASSGTSGQGAYEQYF. In nucleotides, the sequence is TGTGCCAGCAGCGGTACTAGCGGGCAGGGGGCCTACGAGCAGTACTTC.